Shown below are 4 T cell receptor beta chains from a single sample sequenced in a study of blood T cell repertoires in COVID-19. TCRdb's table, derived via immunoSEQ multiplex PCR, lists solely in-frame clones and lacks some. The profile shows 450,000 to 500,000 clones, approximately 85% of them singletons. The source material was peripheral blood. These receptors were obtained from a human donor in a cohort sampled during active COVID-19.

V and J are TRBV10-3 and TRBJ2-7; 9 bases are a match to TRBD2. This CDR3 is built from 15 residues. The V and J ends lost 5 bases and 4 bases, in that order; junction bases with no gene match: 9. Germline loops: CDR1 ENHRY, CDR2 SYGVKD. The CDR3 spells CAISSAGGPHYEQYF. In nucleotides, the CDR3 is TGTGCCATCAGTTCGGCGGGAGGGCCTCATTACGAGCAGTACTTC.

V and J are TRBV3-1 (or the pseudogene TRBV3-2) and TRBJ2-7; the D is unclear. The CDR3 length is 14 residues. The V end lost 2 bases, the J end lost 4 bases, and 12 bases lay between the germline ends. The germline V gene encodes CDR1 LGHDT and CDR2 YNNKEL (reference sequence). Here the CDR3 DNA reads TGTGCCAGCAGCCAAATTGGCGGCGGTTACGAGCAGTACTTC. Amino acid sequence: CASSQIGGGYEQYF.

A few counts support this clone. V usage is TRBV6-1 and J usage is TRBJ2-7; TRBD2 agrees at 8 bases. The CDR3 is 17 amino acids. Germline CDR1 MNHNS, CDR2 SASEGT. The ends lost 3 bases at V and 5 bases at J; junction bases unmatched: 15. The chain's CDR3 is CASSDGLAGSPPHEQYF. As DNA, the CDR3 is TGTGCCAGCAGTGACGGACTAGCTGGGTCTCCCCCCCACGAGCAGTACTTC.

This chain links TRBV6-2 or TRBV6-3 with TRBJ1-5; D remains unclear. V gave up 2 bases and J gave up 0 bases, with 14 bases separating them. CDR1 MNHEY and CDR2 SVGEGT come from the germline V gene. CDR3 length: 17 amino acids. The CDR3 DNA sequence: TGTGCCAGCAGTTACGTCCGATCCGGAGCTAGCAATCAGCCCCAGCATTTT. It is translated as CASSYVRSGASNQPQHF.